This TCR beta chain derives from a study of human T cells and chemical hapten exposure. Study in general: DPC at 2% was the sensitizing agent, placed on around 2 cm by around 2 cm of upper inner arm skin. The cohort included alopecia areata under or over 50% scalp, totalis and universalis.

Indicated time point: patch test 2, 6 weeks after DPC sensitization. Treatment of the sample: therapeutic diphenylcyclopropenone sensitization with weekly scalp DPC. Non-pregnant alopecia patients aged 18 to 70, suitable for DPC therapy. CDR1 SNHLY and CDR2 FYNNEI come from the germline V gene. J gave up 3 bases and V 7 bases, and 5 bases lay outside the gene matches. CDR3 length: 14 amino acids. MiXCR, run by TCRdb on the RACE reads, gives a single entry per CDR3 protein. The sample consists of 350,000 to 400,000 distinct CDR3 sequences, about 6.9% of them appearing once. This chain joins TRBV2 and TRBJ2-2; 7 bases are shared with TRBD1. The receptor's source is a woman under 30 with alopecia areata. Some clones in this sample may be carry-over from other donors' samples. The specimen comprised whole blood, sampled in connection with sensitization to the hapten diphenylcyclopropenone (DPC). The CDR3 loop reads CASIGDRDTGELFF. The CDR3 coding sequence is TGTGCCAGCATAGGGGACAGAGACACCGGGGAGCTGTTTTTT.